This entry lists 18 T cell receptor beta chains sequenced from one sample in a study of patients and donors after allogeneic stem cell transplantation. TCRdb independently ran MiXCR on the RT-PCR reads; one entry per CDR3 protein. This table holds tens of thousands of distinct CDR3 sequences, 26% found once. Input material: blood, either unsorted or a sorted T cell fraction (not recorded which). The receptors come from a human donor who was either an allogeneic HSCT recipient or a stem cell or donor lymphocyte infusion donor (not recorded which). It is not recorded whose cells these are; they may come from a transplant donor.

The rearrangement links TRBV7-9 to TRBJ2-3, with D perhaps given as TRBD1 or TRBD2 (5 bases each). This CDR3 is built from 14 residues. With 6 bases removed from V and 4 bases from J, the gap between germline ends came to 14 bases. CDR1 SEHNR and CDR2 FQNEAQ come from the germline V gene (reference sequence). CDR3 nucleotides: TGTGCCAGCAGTTTCGCCGGGGCTGCAGATACGCAGTATTTT. Protein product: CASSFAGAADTQYF. Using reference TRBV7-9 and TRBJ2-3 for the parts outside the CDR3, the full variable domain is DTGVSQNPRHKITKRGQNVTFRCDPISEHNRLYWYRQTLGQGPEFLTYFQNEAQLEKSRLLSDRFSAERPKGSFSTLEIQRTEQGDSAMYLCASSFAGAADTQYFGPGTRLTVL.

The rearrangement links TRBV6-5 to TRBJ2-4, with a tentative D call TRBD1 (6 bases). V dropped 0 bases and J dropped 11 bases, with 11 bases sitting between them. Germline CDR1 MNHEY, CDR2 SVGAGI. The CDR3 is 13 residues long. CDR3 residues: CASSYSTGYFQYF. In nucleotides, the CDR3 is TGTGCCAGCAGTTACTCGACAGGATATTTTCAGTACTTC.

Ten or more counts support this clonotype. V and J are TRBV6-5 and TRBJ1-2, with D perhaps TRBD1 (5 bases). CDR3 length: 11 amino acids. Deletions cut 2 bases from V and 7 bases from J, with 5 bases between. Germline CDR1 is MNHEY and CDR2 is SVGAGI. For the CDR3, the DNA is TGTGCCAGCAGTTACGGGGGTGGCTACACCTTC. Amino acids: CASSYGGGYTF.

This clonotype turned up a few times. This chain joins TRBV5-1 and TRBJ2-1; 9 nucleotides match TRBD2. The CDR3 has 15 amino acids. Germline CDR1 reads SGHRS; CDR2 reads YFSETQ. Unmatched junction bases numbered 3, after V lost 0 bases and J lost 5 bases. Here the CDR3 DNA reads TGCGCCAGCAGCTTGGTGGCGGGGGGGCACAATGAGCAGTTCTTC. Translating gives CASSLVAGGHNEQFF.

The chain uses TRBV7-9 and TRBJ1-6; 9 bases are shared with TRBD1. The junction had 1 base not matched to a gene; V was cut back by 0 bases and J by 7 bases. CDR3 length: 15 residues. Germline CDR1 SEHNR, CDR2 FQNEAQ (reference sequence). In DNA, the CDR3 is TGTGCCAGCAGCTTAGCCGGGACAGGGAATTCACCCCTCCACTTT. It yields the protein CASSLAGTGNSPLHF.

This chain uses TRBV6-5 with TRBJ2-5; 10 bases map to TRBD2. J gave up 5 bases and V 6 bases, and 9 bases lay outside the gene matches. Germline V gene lookup returns CDR1 MNHEY and CDR2 SVGAGI. The CDR3 consists of 15 residues. In DNA form, the CDR3 reads TGTGCCAGCAGAAGAGCTAGCGGGGGCGGGGAGACCCAGTACTTC. It translates to CASRRASGGGETQYF.

This clonotype was counted at least ten times. The rearrangement uses TRBV12-3 or TRBV12-4 and TRBJ2-7; D is perhaps TRBD2 (5 bases). The V end lost 3 bases, the J end lost 1 base, and 13 bases lay between the germline ends. The CDR3 runs to 15 residues. The chain's CDR3 is CASSFRSGGSYEQYF. The CDR3, as DNA: TGTGCCAGCAGTTTTCGGTCAGGCGGGTCCTACGAGCAGTACTTC.

This chain links TRBV5-1 with TRBJ1-5, with 8 bases identical to TRBD1. This CDR3 has 15 amino acids. J lost 6 bases, V lost 0 bases, and 5 bases had no gene match. The germline CDR1 and CDR2 sequences are SGHRS and YFSETQ. The CDR3 bases are TGCGCCAGCAGCTTGGCCGCAGGGGGCAGTCAGCCCCAGCATTTT. This codes for CASSLAAGGSQPQHF.

V gene TRBV6-5 combines with J gene TRBJ1-4; D uncertain. Trimming stripped 2 bases from V and 11 bases from J, with 6 bases between. The germline V gene has CDR1 MNHEY and CDR2 SVGAGI. The CDR3 has 11 amino acids. The CDR3 is CASSYAGKLFF. CDR3 sequence (DNA): TGTGCCAGCAGTTACGCCGGGAAACTGTTTTTT.

The genes are TRBV30 and TRBJ2-7; D is possibly TRBD1 (5 bases). Trimming removed 3 bases from V and 5 bases from J, with 14 bases in between. The CDR3 covers 13 residues. In germline, CDR1 is GTSNPN, CDR2 SVGIG (reference sequence). CDR3 loop: CAWRGKKGNEQYF. CDR3 sequence (DNA): TGTGCCTGGAGGGGCAAAAAGGGGAACGAGCAGTACTTC.

This clonotype was detected a few times. The rearrangement links TRBV20-1 to TRBJ1-1; D unresolved. Deletions cut 7 bases from V and 4 bases from J, with 16 bases between. The germline gives CDR1 DFQATT, CDR2 SNEGSKA (reference sequence). There are 13 residues in the CDR3. The CDR3 region has the DNA TGCAGTGGAGTGAGGGAGGTAGGCACTGAAGCTTTCTTT. It codes for CSGVREVGTEAFF.

V is TRBV6-5 and J is TRBJ1-2; weak D call: TRBD1 (5 bases). This CDR3 is 15 amino acids long. V was pared by 2 bases and J by 4 bases, with 14 bases between. The germline V gene has CDR1 MNHEY and CDR2 SVGAGI. CDR3 DNA: TGTGCCAGCAGTTACCTCCCCCGACAGAGCTATGGCTACACCTTC. The encoded protein is CASSYLPRQSYGYTF.

V usage is TRBV6-5 and J usage is TRBJ2-1, with D maybe TRBD2 (5 bases). The V gene's germline CDR1 is MNHEY and CDR2 SVGAGI. Trimming shortened V by 6 bases and J by 0 bases, and 18 bases separated the two germline ends. The CDR3 is 17 amino acids. The CDR3 DNA is TGTGCCAGCAGCAAGAGGTTCCCGGGGAGCTCCTACAATGAGCAGTTCTTC. Translation: CASSKRFPGSSYNEQFF.

The chain links TRBV10-2 to TRBJ2-7; TRBD2 matches at 11 bases. V lost 3 bases, J lost 0 bases, and 22 bases stayed unmatched. Germline CDR1 is WSHSY and CDR2 is SAAADI. The CDR3 sequence is 22 residues long. The CDR3 DNA reads as TGCGCCAGCAGTGACCCCCTCTCCCTAGCGGGGGGCAACTTACGGAGCTCCTACGAGCAGTACTTC. Protein product: CASSDPLSLAGGNLRSSYEQYF.

V gene TRBV5-6 combines with J gene TRBJ2-2; 7 nucleotides agree with TRBD2. The CDR3 is 16 amino acids. The trim removed 0 bases at V and 1 base at J, leaving 3 bases unmatched. Germline assignment: CDR1 SGHDT and CDR2 YYEEEE. CDR3 loop: CASSLAASGNTGELFF. As DNA, the CDR3 is TGTGCCAGCAGCTTGGCCGCTAGCGGGAACACCGGGGAGCTGTTTTTT.

The table lists this clonotype with many counts. DNA of the CDR3: TGTGCCAGCAGCTCCAAACAGGGAGGCCCATCTAACTATAATTCACCCCTCCACTTT. This gives the protein CASSSKQGGPSNYNSPLHF. The chain couples TRBV5-5 to TRBJ1-6; D perhaps matches TRBD1 (6 bases). V lost 3 bases and J lost 3, with 22 bases in between. Per germline, CDR1 SGHKS and CDR2 YYEKEE (reference sequence). There are 19 residues in the CDR3.

The V call is TRBV6-1, the J call TRBJ1-1; D not certain. The V end lost 7 bases, the J end lost 1 base, and 4 bases lay between the germline ends. From germline, CDR1 is MNHNS and CDR2 SASEGT. This CDR3 is built from 11 residues. The DNA for the CDR3 is TGTGCCAGCATTGGGAACACTGAAGCTTTCTTT. Encoded protein: CASIGNTEAFF.

The chain is built from TRBV5-1 and TRBJ2-3; 14 bases are a match to TRBD2. Germline loops: CDR1 SGHRS, CDR2 YFSETQ. V shed 2 bases and J 7 bases; nucleotides not matched to a gene: 12. CDR3 length: 18 residues. The CDR3 spells CASSLDPGLAGEGYTQYF. Written as DNA, the CDR3 is TGCGCCAGCAGCTTAGATCCGGGACTAGCGGGAGAGGGATATACGCAGTATTTT.